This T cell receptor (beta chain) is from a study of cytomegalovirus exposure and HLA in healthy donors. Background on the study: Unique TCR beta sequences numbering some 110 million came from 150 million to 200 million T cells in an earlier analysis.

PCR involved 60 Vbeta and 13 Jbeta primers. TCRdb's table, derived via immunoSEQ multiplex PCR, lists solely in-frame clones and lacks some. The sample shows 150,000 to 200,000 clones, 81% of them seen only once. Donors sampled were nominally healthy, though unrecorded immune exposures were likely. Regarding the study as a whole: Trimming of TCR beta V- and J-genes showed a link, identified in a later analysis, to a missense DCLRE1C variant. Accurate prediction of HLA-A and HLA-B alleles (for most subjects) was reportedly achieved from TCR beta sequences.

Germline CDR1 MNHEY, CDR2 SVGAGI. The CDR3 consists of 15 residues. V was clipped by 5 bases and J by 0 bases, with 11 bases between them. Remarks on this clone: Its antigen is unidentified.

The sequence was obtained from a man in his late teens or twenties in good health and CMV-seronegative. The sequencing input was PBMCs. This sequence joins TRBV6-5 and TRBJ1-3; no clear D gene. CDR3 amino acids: CASSRTGPSGNTIYF. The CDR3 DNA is TGTGCCAGCAGTAGGACTGGCCCCTCTGGAAACACCATATATTTT.